This T cell receptor (beta chain) was sequenced during a study of vaccination and CD4 T cells after COVID-19 (dated by TCRdb to between 2021 and 2024). In terms of the full investigation: Convalescent patients had a positive SARS-CoV-2 result on nasal swab PCR, and of these patients, nine had mild disease and one had severe disease. Culture stimuli were overlapping spike peptide pools from SARS-CoV-2 and from the common cold coronaviruses HCoV-NL63, HCoV-OC43 and HCoV-229E. The spike-specific CD4+ TCR repertoire was compared before and after mRNA vaccination in approximately ten COVID-19 convalescent patients and a handful of infection-naive healthy vaccine recipients. As controls, cultures received a CEFX viral epitope pool (the positive control), an HIV-1 Nef peptide pool (the negative control), or no peptide at all. Post-COVID blood samples from convalescent patients were collected a median of roughly 100 days after diagnosis, with a range of 35 to 161 days. Two doses of either the Pfizer-BioNTech BNT162b2 vaccine (n=8) or the Moderna mRNA-1273 vaccine (n=2) were administered to participants. The convalescent cohort included six males and four females, with two Hispanic individuals, seven Caucasians, two Asians and one multiracial person. The time from the second vaccine dose to post-vaccine blood sampling had a median of roughly 72 days and ranged from about 14 to 250 days.

Library construction relied on PCR. At the Johns Hopkins FTIC core, DNA from the cultured CD4+ T cells underwent TCR sequencing with the Oncomine TCR Beta short-read assay. Genomic DNA was extracted from the cultured CD4+ T cells with the QIAamp micro DNA kit. Oncomine TCR Beta libraries from cultured CD4+ T cells were pooled with unique dual indexes and sequenced on an Illumina iSeq 100. Per the original workflow: Non-productive sequences were removed, and CDR3s that did not start with C, did not end with F or W, or were shorter than 7 amino acids were discarded. The MANAFEST web application identified antigen-specific clonotypes by comparing peptide-stimulated wells against reference wells and other culture wells. For a clone to be called positive, the clone needed an FDR below 0.05, an odds ratio above 5, and a productive frequency above 0.1% in at least two of three replicate wells. A clonotype counted as cross-reactive if it showed significant expansion both in the SARS-CoV-2 spike wells and in at least one common cold coronavirus spike condition. Similarity between CDR3 sequences was evaluated in R version 3.6.1 using Levenshtein distances (stringdist) and unrooted phylogenetic trees (ape). Using fastp at Q25 and MiXCR, TCRdb reprocessed the public reads and kept productive beta chains. Entries are consolidated by CDR3 protein sequence, retaining the most common genes and DNA. The V and J calls follow TCRdb's processing rather than the paper's. Within this sample are 15,000 or so distinct CDR3 sequences, with roughly 73% of them counted one time only. The ten most abundant clones make up roughly a tenth of the sample.

The full study reports these points: The median count of SARS-CoV-2-reactive clonotypes went up from around 20 after infection to a few dozen after vaccination, although the change was not significant. Among convalescent patients, a median approximately 88% of the SARS-CoV-2-reactive clones seen after vaccination appeared only after vaccination, which suggests priming specific to the vaccine. In convalescent patients, nearly all vaccine-specific clones (304 of 307) were found to be mono-reactive for SARS-CoV-2 spike rather than cross-reactive with common cold coronaviruses. Relatively few convalescent patients were included in the study, and early timepoints after natural infection were not analyzed.

The treatment or condition label of this sample denotes: roughly 10-day PBMC culture with coronavirus spike peptide pools or control peptides (ViraFEST assay). The ViraFEST assay was used in the study, in which antigen-specific T cells were expanded with peptide pools and expanded clonotypes were subsequently identified by TCR sequencing. Positive SARS-CoV-2 PCR tests in the convalescent patients dated from March to December 2020, before Alpha, Beta and Delta variants emerged in the United States. Each well held 2 million to 2.5 million PBMCs cultured with 9 to 10 ug/ml peptide pools in IMDM containing around 5% human AB serum and around 10 IU/ml IL-2. Half of the culture medium was replaced with fresh IL-2-containing medium on days 3 and 7. After roughly 9 days of culture, CD4+ T cells were isolated by negative selection with the EasySep CD4+ T cell isolation kit. Ficoll-Paque Plus gradient centrifugation was used to isolate PBMCs from whole blood, and the isolated PBMCs were then either used fresh or cryopreserved at -140C. Each culture condition was generally run in triplicate wells.

From its cysteine to its phenylalanine, the CDR3 spans 15 amino acids. Just the 45-base CDR3 DNA is kept, in frame starting at base 1. The germline V gene encodes CDR1 DFQATT and CDR2 SNEGSKA (reference sequence). V and J are truncated by 2 bases and 0 bases respectively, leaving an intervening sequence of 11 bases. With regard to this clonotype: Its target antigen remains unknown. No base-level quality is on record; no much larger clone is a single base apart.

Recombination linked TRBV20-1 to TRBJ1-3; the D gene identity is not certain. This receptor was taken from a human donor who had recovered from COVID-19. The sample comprised CD4+ T cells from blood, cultured in vitro. The DNA reads as follows: TGCAGTGCTAGACGCCAAGTTCACTCTGGAAACACCATATATTTT. Its protein product is CSARRQVHSGNTIYF.